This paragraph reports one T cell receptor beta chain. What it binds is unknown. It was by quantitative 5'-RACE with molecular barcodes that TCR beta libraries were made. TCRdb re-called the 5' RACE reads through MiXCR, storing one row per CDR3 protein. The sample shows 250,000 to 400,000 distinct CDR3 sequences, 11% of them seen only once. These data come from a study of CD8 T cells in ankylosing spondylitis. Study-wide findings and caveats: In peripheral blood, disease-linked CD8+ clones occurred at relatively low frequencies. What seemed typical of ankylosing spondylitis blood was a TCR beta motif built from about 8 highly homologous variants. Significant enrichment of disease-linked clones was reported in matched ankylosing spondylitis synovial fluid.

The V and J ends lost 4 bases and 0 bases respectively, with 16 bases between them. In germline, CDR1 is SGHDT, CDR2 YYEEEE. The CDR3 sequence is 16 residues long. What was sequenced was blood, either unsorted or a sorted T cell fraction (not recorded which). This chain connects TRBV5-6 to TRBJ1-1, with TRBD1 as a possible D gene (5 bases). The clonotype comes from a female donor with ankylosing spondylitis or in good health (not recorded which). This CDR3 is CASSTTGTDMNTEAFF. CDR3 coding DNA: TGTGCCAGCAGCACCACCGGGACCGACATGAACACTGAAGCTTTCTTT.